The count of the clone carrying this TCR beta chain is one. This sample is part of a study of blood T cell repertoires in COVID-19. Study-level background: T cells, B-cell-depleted T cells, or PBMCs provided the cDNA or gDNA that served as material.

CDR1 and CDR2 (germline): MNHEY, SVGEGT. Trimming stripped 6 bases from V and 1 base from J, with 15 bases between. This CDR3 spans 16 amino acids. In the study's own analysis: Estimation of nucleated cell counts relied on the amplification of reference gene primers. Profiling relied on immunoSEQ multiplex PCR, and the TCRdb table lists in-frame clones only, not all of them. Clonal size and the V and J genes are those of that table, whereas D and trimming came from the DNA. The data hold around 110,000 clones, with over 75% observed a single time. V gene TRBV6-2 or TRBV6-3 combines with J gene TRBJ1-4; a possible D gene is TRBD1 (5 bases). The TCR originated in a woman aged 65 to 85 with acute or convalescent COVID-19. Sequenced material: peripheral blood. The CDR3 loop reads CASSGWQGKTNEKLFF. The CDR3 DNA follows: TGTGCCAGCAGCGGATGGCAGGGCAAAACTAATGAAAAACTGTTTTTT.